The rows below give T cell receptor beta chains drawn from one sample of a study of cytomegalovirus exposure and HLA in healthy donors. Libraries were prepared by immunoSEQ multiplex PCR; TCRdb keeps only in-frame clonotypes and omits some of them. The sample records roughly 180,000 clones, roughly 9.5% being singletons. What was sequenced was PBMCs. The receptor source for this set is a woman aged 25 to 39 in good health and CMV-seropositive. Both conserved end residues are part of each CDR3. The D gene is left open where the match is weak. The size field is filled for only some rows; it gives once, few, many or a size class.

>few|TRBV19|-|TRBJ2-1|16
TGTGCCAGTAGTATAAAGTGGCAGGGGAGATACAATGAGCAGTTCTTC
CASSIKWQGRYNEQFF
>-|TRBV7-9|TRBD1|TRBJ2-3|15
TGTGCCACCTCGGGGGGACAGGGACGCGGGGATACGCAGTATTTT
CATSGGQGRGDTQYF
>many|TRBV6-5|-|TRBJ2-6|15
TGTGCCAGCAGGCCCGACTTCTCTGGGGCCAACGTCCTGACTTTC
CASRPDFSGANVLTF
>few|TRBV30|TRBD2|TRBJ2-7|11
TGTGCCTGGACTAGCGGGAGCGAGCAGTACTTC
CAWTSGSEQYF
>few|TRBV6-4|TRBD2|TRBJ2-5|15
TGTGCCAGCAGTGAATTTTCGCGGGAGCAAGAGACCCAGTACTTC
CASSEFSREQETQYF
>-|TRBV5-1|-|TRBJ2-3|13
TGCGCCAGCAGCTTGGATAAGGGGGATACGCAGTATTTT
CASSLDKGDTQYF
>few|TRBV29-1|TRBD1|TRBJ2-5|14
TGCAGCGTTGATGGCAGGGGGCGCGGGGAGACCCAGTACTTC
CSVDGRGRGETQYF
>-|TRBV11-3|-|TRBJ2-7|17
TGTGCCAGCAGCTTAAGGGGTGTTAGGTGGGTCTCCTACGAGCAGTACTTC
CASSLRGVRWVSYEQYF
>few|TRBV6-1|-|TRBJ1-1|13
TGTGCCAGCAGAGTCTCTATGAACACTGAAGCTTTCTTT
CASRVSMNTEAFF
>-|TRBV18|TRBD1|TRBJ2-5|14
TGTGCCAGCTCACAAAATAGACAGGGAGAGACCCAGTACTTC
CASSQNRQGETQYF
>few|TRBV7-2|TRBD2|TRBJ2-5|14
TGTGCCAGCAGTTCGACTAGCGACCAAGAGACCCAGTACTTC
CASSSTSDQETQYF
>few|TRBV29-1|-|TRBJ2-7|13
TGCAGCGTTGGAATGGGAAAGGGGTACGAGCAGTACTTC
CSVGMGKGYEQYF
>few|TRBV18|-|TRBJ1-1|15
TGTGCCAGCTCACCCCTAGCAACCGGGGGAACTGAAGCTTTCTTT
CASSPLATGGTEAFF
>few|TRBV5-4|TRBD2|TRBJ2-1|17
TGTGCCAGCAGCTTGGAAGGAGCGGGAGGGCCCTCCAATGAGCAGTTCTTC
CASSLEGAGGPSNEQFF
>-|TRBV5-1|TRBD1|TRBJ2-7|13
TGCGCCAGCAGCCTAGGACAGGGGGGCGAGCAGTACTTC
CASSLGQGGEQYF
>-|TRBV20-1|TRBD2|TRBJ2-5|11
TGCAGTGCTCAAGGCGGGGGTTCGCAGTACTTC
CSAQGGGSQYF
>-|TRBV7-6|TRBD2|TRBJ2-5|16
TGTGCCAGCAGCTTAGGACTAGCGGGAGTGCAAGAGACCCAGTACTTC
CASSLGLAGVQETQYF
>few|TRBV4-1|TRBD2|TRBJ2-1|16
TGCGCCAGCAGCCAAGAGGGACTAAGCTCCTACAATGAGCAGTTCTTC
CASSQEGLSSYNEQFF
>few|TRBV5-4|-|TRBJ2-7|13
TGTGCCAGCAGCTCACAGAATACCTACGAGCAGTACTTC
CASSSQNTYEQYF
>few|TRBV4-2|TRBD1|TRBJ2-7|14
TGTGCCAGCAGCCACCCGGGACAGATCTACGAGCAGTACTTC
CASSHPGQIYEQYF
>-|TRBV2|-|TRBJ2-3|12
TGTGCCAGCATAAGAGAGGGAGATACGCAGTATTTT
CASIREGDTQYF
>few|TRBV6-6|TRBD2|TRBJ2-1|13
TGTGCCAGCAGTCAACGACTAGCCAATGAGCAGTTCTTC
CASSQRLANEQFF
>few|TRBV13|TRBD1|TRBJ2-3|16
TGTGCCAGCAGCCCAAATCCGGGACAGGGGGCAGATACGCAGTATTTT
CASSPNPGQGADTQYF
>-|TRBV2|-|TRBJ2-7|11
TGTGCCAGCTCCCTCGGGGATAGGCAGTACTTC
CASSLGDRQYF
>few|TRBV27|TRBD2|TRBJ2-7|12
TGTGCCAGCAGTTGGGGGGGGGACGAGCAGTACTTC
CASSWGGDEQYF
>few|TRBV23-1|TRBD1|TRBJ1-5|15
TGCGCCAGCAGTCAGACAGGGGTCGGCAATCAGCCCCAGCATTTT
CASSQTGVGNQPQHF
>-|TRBV9|-|TRBJ1-1|14
TGTGCCAGCAGCGTATCGGCCAGGGGCGCTGAAGCTTTCTTT
CASSVSARGAEAFF
>-|TRBV5-6|TRBD2|TRBJ2-1|14
TGTGCCAGCAGCTTGAGGCTAGCGGGAGTAGAGCAGTTCTTC
CASSLRLAGVEQFF
>few|TRBV10-2|-|TRBJ2-2|14
TGCGCCAGCAGGAGGGTTACGAACACCGGGGAGCTGTTTTTT
CASRRVTNTGELFF
>-|TRBV19|TRBD1|TRBJ2-2|16
TGTGCCAGTACCCGACTCCCAGGGGGAGACACCGGGGAGCTGTTTTTT
CASTRLPGGDTGELFF
>-|TRBV7-9|TRBD2|TRBJ2-7|16
TGTGCCAGCAGCTCCTACGAGCGGGACCCCTCCTACGAGCAGTACTTC
CASSSYERDPSYEQYF
>few|TRBV15|-|TRBJ1-5|15
TGTGCCACCAGCAGAGATTCCAGGAGCAATCAGCCCCAGCATTTT
CATSRDSRSNQPQHF
>-|TRBV19|TRBD2|TRBJ2-1|15
TGTGCCAGTAGAACTAGCGGGAGGGAAAGCGATGAGCAGTTCTTC
CASRTSGRESDEQFF
>few|TRBV2|TRBD1|TRBJ1-1|15
TGTGCCAGCAGTGCCGAACAGGGGGCAGGGACTGAAGCTTTCTTT
CASSAEQGAGTEAFF
>once|TRBV18|TRBD1|TRBJ2-6|15
TGTGCCAGCTCAACGACAGGGTCTGGGGCCAACGTCCTGACTTTC
CASSTTGSGANVLTF
>few|TRBV29-1|-|TRBJ1-1|12
TGCAGCGTTGGGGACACCTACACTGAAGCTTTCTTT
CSVGDTYTEAFF
>few|TRBV6-5|-|TRBJ2-7|16
TGTGCCAGCAGTTCTCCCGGGACTCAGGCTTCCTACGAGCAGTACTTC
CASSSPGTQASYEQYF
>-|TRBV9|-|TRBJ2-7|13
TGTGCCAGCAGCGCCCCGCCGGGGAAGGAGCAGTACTTC
CASSAPPGKEQYF
>few|TRBV5-6|-|TRBJ1-3|16
TGTGCCAGCAGCCGCCTTGACCGGACAGAGGAAAACACCATATATTTT
CASSRLDRTEENTIYF
>-|TRBV5-1|-|TRBJ2-7|13
TGCGCCAGCAGCTTCCCGTCCTTATACGAGCAGTACTTC
CASSFPSLYEQYF
>few|TRBV6-1|TRBD1|TRBJ2-5|13
TGTGCCAGCAGTGAACGACAGGGGCAGGCCCAGTACTTC
CASSERQGQAQYF
>-|TRBV5-1|TRBD1|TRBJ2-7|14
TGCGCCAGCAGCTCGGGACAGGGTCCCTACGAGCAGTACTTC
CASSSGQGPYEQYF
>-|TRBV29-1|-|TRBJ1-1|10
TGCAGCGTTCACAGGGATGGGGCTTTCTTT
CSVHRDGAFF
>-|TRBV20-1|TRBD1|TRBJ2-5|11
TGCAGTGCTAAGGGACAGGTGACCCAGTACTTC
CSAKGQVTQYF
>-|TRBV27|-|TRBJ2-6|15
TGTGCCAGCAGTCAAGGGAGGTCTGGGGCCAACGTCCTGACTTTC
CASSQGRSGANVLTF
>few|TRBV4-1|-|TRBJ2-2|13
TGCGCCAGCAGCCAAACGGGGGCCGGGGAGCTGTTTTTT
CASSQTGAGELFF
>few|TRBV7-8|TRBD1|TRBJ2-7|16
TGTGCCAGCAGCTTAGTCGGACAGGGCTACTCCTACGAGCAGTACTTC
CASSLVGQGYSYEQYF
>few|TRBV5-1|-|TRBJ2-3|13
TGCGCCAGCAGCTTGGAAGCTACCGATACGCAGTATTTT
CASSLEATDTQYF
>few|TRBV5-1|-|TRBJ1-1|16
TGCGCCAGCAGCAAGGCGACAGATTTCATGAACACTGAAGCTTTCTTT
CASSKATDFMNTEAFF
>-|TRBV30|TRBD1|TRBJ1-5|13
TGTGCCTGGAGTGTACAGGGACAGGAGCCCCAGCATTTT
CAWSVQGQEPQHF
>few|TRBV25-1|-|TRBJ1-5|15
TGTGCCAGCAGTGATTCTAGACTGCACAATCAGCCCCAGCATTTT
CASSDSRLHNQPQHF
>-|TRBV5-1|-|TRBJ2-3|13
TGCGCCAGCAGCGAGGCCGTCTCAGATACGCAGTATTTT
CASSEAVSDTQYF
>-|TRBV28|-|TRBJ1-5|15
TGTGCCAGCAGCCGGCTCTCAGGGGTCAATCAGCCCCAGCATTTT
CASSRLSGVNQPQHF
>-|TRBV7-2|TRBD1|TRBJ1-4|16
TGTGCCAGCAGCTTAGGGAACCGGGACAGGCCTAGAAAACTGTTTTTT
CASSLGNRDRPRKLFF
>few|TRBV9|-|TRBJ2-2|12
TGTGCCAGCAGTTACAGGAGCGGGGAGCTGTTTTTT
CASSYRSGELFF
>-|TRBV11-2|TRBD1|TRBJ2-3|15
TGTGCCAGCAGCCGAAGGACAGGGATCTTGGATACGCAGTATTTT
CASSRRTGILDTQYF
>-|TRBV6-5|TRBD1|TRBJ1-4|15
TGTGCCAGCAGTTTGGGACAGGGGGCGTTTGAAAAACTGTTTTTT
CASSLGQGAFEKLFF